This passage covers 17 T cell receptor beta chains from one sample sequenced in a study of shared clonotypes between healthy human individuals. Assay used: immunoSEQ multiplex PCR; TCRdb lists only in-frame clones, some missing. This table holds some 2,400,000 clones, 95% found once. Sequenced: naive CD4+ T cells sorted from blood. Subset in this sample: CD45RA+ positively selected. The receptors were gathered from a man aged 18 to 29 in good health.

The gene calls are TRBV10-1 and TRBJ2-7; D may be TRBD1 or TRBD2 (5 bases each). The V gene's germline CDR1 is WNHNN and CDR2 SYGVQD (reference sequence). V gave up 5 bases and J gave up 4 bases, with 24 bases separating them. The CDR3 extends over 17 amino acids. CDR3 nucleotide sequence: TGCGCCAGCAGTCCTAAAAAGGACATGAGGGATTGGTACGAGCAGTACTTC. Its protein is CASSPKKDMRDWYEQYF.

The rearrangement links TRBV7-2 to TRBJ1-2; D possibly corresponds to TRBD1 (5 bases). This CDR3 has 14 amino acids. The V gene's germline CDR1 is SGHTA and CDR2 FQGNSA. V was trimmed by 8 bases and J by 5 bases, leaving 18 bases between them. CDR3 amino acids: CASLRGSSLYGYTF. As DNA, the CDR3 is TGTGCCAGCCTAAGGGGCAGTAGTTTGTATGGCTACACCTTC.

The J gene is TRBJ2-2, the V gene TRBV2; 7 nucleotides match TRBD1. Per the germline V gene, CDR1 is SNHLY and CDR2 is FYNNEI. The CDR3 is 15 residues long. V dropped 7 bases and J dropped 2; count of bases not matched to a gene: 7. DNA for the CDR3: TGTGCCAGCAAACTACAGGGGCTAAACACCGGGGAGCTGTTTTTT. Amino acids: CASKLQGLNTGELFF. Variable domain in full (rest from reference TRBV2 and TRBJ2-2): EPEVTQTPSHQVTQMGQEVILRCVPISNHLYFYWYRQILGQKVEFLVSFYNNEISEKSEIFDDQFSVERPDGSNFTLKIRSTKLEDSAMYFCASKLQGLNTGELFFGEGSRLTVL.

The chain combines TRBV12-5 with TRBJ2-3, with D tentatively TRBD2 (6 bases). Germline V gives CDR1 LGHNT, CDR2 FRNRAP. The CDR3 length is 15 residues. The ends were cut back, 6 bases at V and 2 bases at J, with 15 bases in the middle. The CDR3 spells CASGGGGLHTDTQYF. CDR3 nucleotides: TGTGCTAGTGGGGGGGGAGGTCTCCACACAGATACGCAGTATTTT.

This chain links TRBV20-1 with TRBJ1-2; D unresolved. Trimming shortened V by 5 bases and J by 4 bases, and 8 bases separated the two germline ends. CDR1 DFQATT and CDR2 SNEGSKA come from the germline V gene (reference sequence). CDR3 length: 11 residues. CDR3 loop: CSADASYGYTF. For the CDR3, the DNA is TGCAGTGCTGACGCTTCCTATGGCTACACCTTC.

The V call is TRBV5-4, the J call TRBJ2-5; 8 positions agree with TRBD2. The trim removed 5 bases at V and 2 bases at J, leaving 8 bases unmatched. CDR1 is SGHNT and CDR2 is YYREEE in the germline V gene (reference sequence). CDR3 length: 15 amino acids. The CDR3 sequence is CASRPLSGVQETQYF. Here the CDR3 DNA reads TGTGCCAGCAGACCACTTAGCGGGGTACAAGAGACCCAGTACTTC.

This clone was detected once. The chain combines TRBV10-3 with TRBJ1-2; tentatively, D is TRBD1 (5 bases). CDR1 is ENHRY, CDR2 SYGVKD, per germline. With 5 bases removed from V and 2 bases from J, the gap between germline ends came to 18 bases. CDR3 size: 16 residues. CDR3 bases: TGTGCCATCAGTCCTTCCCCCGGGGACGGAAACTATGGCTACACCTTC. Encoded protein: CAISPSPGDGNYGYTF.

The chain uses TRBV28 and TRBJ2-3; maybe TRBD1 (5 bases). This CDR3 is built from 15 residues. Between the trimmed V and J ends, which lost 2 bases and 0 bases, there was a span of 9 bases. Germline V gene sequence: CDR1 MDHEN, CDR2 SYDVKM. CDR3 region: CASSLRQRSTDTQYF. The CDR3, as DNA: TGTGCCAGCAGTTTAAGACAGAGGAGCACAGATACGCAGTATTTT.

Here the CDR3 reads CASSPLPFETQYF. CDR3 in DNA: TGTGCCAGCTCACCATTACCCTTTGAGACCCAGTACTTC. The J gene is TRBJ2-5, the V gene TRBV18; D not resolved. Germline V gives CDR1 KGHSH, CDR2 LQKENI. The CDR3 spans 13 residues. The ends were cut back, 2 bases at V and 5 bases at J, with 9 bases in the middle.

This clone was counted a single time. Written as DNA, the CDR3 is TGTGCCACCAGCAGAGTCCAAACAGGGGCCAACGTCCTGACTTTC. It specifies CATSRVQTGANVLTF. The chain links TRBV15 to TRBJ2-6; no clear D gene. The ends were cut back, 1 base at V and 4 bases at J, with 8 bases in the middle. This CDR3 is 15 amino acids long. Per the germline V gene, CDR1 is LNHNV and CDR2 is YYDKDF (reference sequence).

The J gene is TRBJ2-3, the V gene TRBV7-9; no definite D call. The CDR3 runs to 12 residues. Trimming removed 7 bases from V and 4 bases from J, with 9 bases in between. The germline V gene encodes CDR1 SEHNR and CDR2 FQNEAQ (reference sequence). CDR3 DNA sequence: TGTGCCAGCAAGTCGGGCCCAGATACGCAGTATTTT. This sequence encodes CASKSGPDTQYF.

The CDR3 sequence: CAYTGTLYGYTF. The CDR3 DNA reads as TGTGCCTATACCGGGACCCTCTATGGCTACACCTTC. The rearrangement links TRBV30 to TRBJ1-2; TRBD1 might be the D (5 bases). With 7 bases removed from V and 4 bases from J, the gap between germline ends came to 13 bases. Germline V CDR1 and CDR2: GTSNPN, SVGIG (reference sequence). This CDR3 region has 12 residues.

This clone turned up a few times. The chain employs TRBV2 and TRBJ1-6; D possibly corresponds to TRBD1 (5 bases). V lost 11 bases, J lost 4 bases, and 12 bases lay in between. The CDR3 is 13 amino acids. The germline V gene has CDR1 SNHLY and CDR2 FYNNEI. Here the CDR3 reads CASLRGYNSPLHF. DNA of the CDR3: TGTGCCTCACTAAGGGGTTATAATTCACCCCTCCACTTT. Variable domain in full (rest from reference TRBV2 and TRBJ1-6): EPEVTQTPSHQVTQMGQEVILRCVPISNHLYFYWYRQILGQKVEFLVSFYNNEISEKSEIFDDQFSVERPDGSNFTLKIRSTKLEDSAMYFCASLRGYNSPLHFGNGTRLTVT.

The table lists this clone with a few counts. The chain combines TRBV28 with TRBJ1-2, with D perhaps matching TRBD1 (6 bases). This CDR3 has 14 residues. The germline CDR1 and CDR2 sequences are MDHEN and SYDVKM. Trimming took 8 bases from V and 2 from J, leaving 15 bases between them. In DNA form, the CDR3 reads TGTGCCAGCCTACCTTGGGGGCGCAACTATGGCTACACCTTC. Translating it yields CASLPWGRNYGYTF.

The chain links TRBV11-2 to TRBJ2-5; D not resolved. Germline-derived CDR1 and CDR2 are SGHAT and FQNNGV. Trimming cost V 0 bases and J 5 bases, with 7 bases left between them. CDR3 length equals 13 residues. CDR3 nucleotides: TGTGCCAGCAGCTTAGATGGGGTCGAGACCCAGTACTTC. Its protein is CASSLDGVETQYF.

The chain employs TRBV6-1 and TRBJ2-7; a weak D match, TRBD2 (6 bases). CDR1 MNHNS and CDR2 SASEGT come from the germline V gene. CDR3 length equals 12 residues. With 5 bases removed from V and 6 bases from J, the gap between germline ends came to 11 bases. The CDR3 region is CASSHRGTEQYF. The CDR3 DNA reads as TGTGCCAGCAGTCACCGGGGGACCGAGCAGTACTTC.

The V and J genes are TRBV30 and TRBJ1-3; D remains ambiguous. Trimming cost V 0 bases and J 4 bases, with 10 bases left between them. This CDR3 has 14 residues. CDR1 is GTSNPN and CDR2 is SVGIG in the germline V gene (reference sequence). The CDR3 reads CAWSVRNSGNTIYF. Written as DNA, the CDR3 is TGTGCCTGGAGTGTACGAAACAGCGGAAACACCATATATTTT.